This entry lists 2 T cell receptor beta chains sequenced from one sample in a study of shared clonotypes between healthy human individuals. Using immunoSEQ multiplex PCR, the repertoire was profiled, and TCRdb retains in-frame clones only, with some absent. Of about 2.5 million clones in the sample, around 93% were seen once. The specimen sequenced was naive CD4+ T cells from PBMCs. Subset denoted: CD45RA+ positively selected. These receptors came from a young man in good health. Some clones in this sample may be carry-over from other donors' samples.

This sequence joins TRBV2 and TRBJ2-5; 10 bases match TRBD2. Germline CDR1 is SNHLY and CDR2 is FYNNEI. There are 14 residues in the CDR3. The J segment lost 5 bases and the V segment lost 4 bases, leaving 4 bases of the junction unmatched. CDR3 amino acids: CASSGSSGRETQYF. CDR3 nucleotides: TGTGCCAGCAGTGGGAGTAGCGGGAGGGAGACCCAGTACTTC.

The chain uses TRBV30 and TRBJ2-6; 10 nucleotides align to TRBD1. This CDR3 is built from 16 residues. Germline lookup yields CDR1 GTSNPN and CDR2 SVGIG (reference sequence). Trimming took 8 bases from V and 0 from J; bases not matched to a gene: 7. The CDR3 sequence is CAHRGQGISGANVLTF. CDR3 DNA sequence: TGTGCCCATCGGGGACAGGGGATCTCTGGGGCCAACGTCCTGACTTTC.